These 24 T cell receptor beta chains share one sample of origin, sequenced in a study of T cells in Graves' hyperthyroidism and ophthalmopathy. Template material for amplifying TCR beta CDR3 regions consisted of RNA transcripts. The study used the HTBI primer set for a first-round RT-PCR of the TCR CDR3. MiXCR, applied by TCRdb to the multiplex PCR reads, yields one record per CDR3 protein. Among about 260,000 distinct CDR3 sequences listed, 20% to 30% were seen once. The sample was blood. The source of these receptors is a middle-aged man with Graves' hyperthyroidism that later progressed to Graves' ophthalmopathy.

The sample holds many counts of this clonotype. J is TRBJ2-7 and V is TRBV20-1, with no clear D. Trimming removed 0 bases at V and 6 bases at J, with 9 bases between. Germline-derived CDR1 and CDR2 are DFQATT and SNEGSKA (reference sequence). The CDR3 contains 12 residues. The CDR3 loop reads CSARDVGTEQYF. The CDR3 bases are TGCAGTGCTAGAGATGTGGGTACCGAGCAGTACTTC.

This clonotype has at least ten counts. The CDR3 bases are TGCGCCAGCAGCCAAGTAAGCGGACAGGGGGCGAATCAGCCCCAGCATTTT. This encodes CASSQVSGQGANQPQHF. This rearrangement joins TRBV4-1 to TRBJ1-5; 11 bases line up with TRBD1. V dropped 1 base and J dropped 4; count of bases not matched to a gene: 6. This CDR3 has 17 residues. CDR1 is MGHRA, CDR2 YSYEKL, per germline.

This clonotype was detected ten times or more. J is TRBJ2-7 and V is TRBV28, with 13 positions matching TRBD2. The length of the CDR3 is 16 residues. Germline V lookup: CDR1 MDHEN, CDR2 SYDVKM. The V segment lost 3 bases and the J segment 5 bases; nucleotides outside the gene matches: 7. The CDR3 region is CASSFRTSGGVNEQYF. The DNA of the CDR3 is TGTGCCAGCAGTTTCCGGACTAGCGGGGGAGTCAACGAGCAGTACTTC.

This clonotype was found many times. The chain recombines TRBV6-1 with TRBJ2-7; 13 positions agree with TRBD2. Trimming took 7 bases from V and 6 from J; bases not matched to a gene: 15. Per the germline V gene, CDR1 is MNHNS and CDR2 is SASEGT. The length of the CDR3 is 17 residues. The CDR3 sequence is CASTKTGAGTSGVEQYF. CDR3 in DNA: TGTGCCAGCACAAAAACAGGGGCTGGGACTAGCGGGGTCGAGCAGTACTTC.

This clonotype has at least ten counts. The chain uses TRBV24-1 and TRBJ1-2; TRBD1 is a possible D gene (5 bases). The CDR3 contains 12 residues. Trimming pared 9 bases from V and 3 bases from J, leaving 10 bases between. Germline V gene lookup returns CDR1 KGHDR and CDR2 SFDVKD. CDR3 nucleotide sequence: TGTGCCACCTCGCGGGGGGACTATGGCTACACCTTC. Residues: CATSRGDYGYTF.

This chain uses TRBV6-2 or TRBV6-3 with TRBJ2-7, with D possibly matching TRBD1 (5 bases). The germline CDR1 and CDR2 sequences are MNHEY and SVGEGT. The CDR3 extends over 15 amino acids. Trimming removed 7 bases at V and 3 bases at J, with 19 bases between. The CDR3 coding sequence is TGTGCCAGCAATGAGGATAAGGGGCAACTCTACGAGCAGTACTTC. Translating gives CASNEDKGQLYEQYF.

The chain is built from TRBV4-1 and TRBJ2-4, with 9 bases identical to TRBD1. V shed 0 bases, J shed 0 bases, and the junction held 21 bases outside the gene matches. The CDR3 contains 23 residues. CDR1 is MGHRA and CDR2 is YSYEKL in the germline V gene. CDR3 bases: TGCGCCAGCAGCCAAGAGGGGACGTCCGGGACAGGGTCGATTAGGCTAGCCAAAAACATTCAGTACTTC. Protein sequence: CASSQEGTSGTGSIRLAKNIQYF.

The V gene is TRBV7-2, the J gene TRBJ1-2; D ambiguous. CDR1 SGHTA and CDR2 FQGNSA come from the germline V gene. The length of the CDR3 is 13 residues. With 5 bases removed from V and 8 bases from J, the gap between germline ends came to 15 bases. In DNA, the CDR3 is TGTGCCAGCAGCCCCCCTTCGCGTTTCGGCTACACCTTC. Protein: CASSPPSRFGYTF.

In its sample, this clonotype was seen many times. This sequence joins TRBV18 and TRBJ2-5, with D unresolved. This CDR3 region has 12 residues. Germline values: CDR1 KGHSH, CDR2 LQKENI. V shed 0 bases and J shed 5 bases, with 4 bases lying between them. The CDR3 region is CASSPPAETQYF. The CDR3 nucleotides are TGTGCCAGCTCACCACCGGCCGAGACCCAGTACTTC.

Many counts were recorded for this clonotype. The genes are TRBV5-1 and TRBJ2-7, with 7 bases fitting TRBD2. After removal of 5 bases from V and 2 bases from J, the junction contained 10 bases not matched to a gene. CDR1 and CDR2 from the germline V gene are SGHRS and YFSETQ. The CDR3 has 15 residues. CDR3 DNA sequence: TGCGCCAGCAGTGTCGCTGGCGGGAGAACCTACGAGCAGTACTTC. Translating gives CASSVAGGRTYEQYF.

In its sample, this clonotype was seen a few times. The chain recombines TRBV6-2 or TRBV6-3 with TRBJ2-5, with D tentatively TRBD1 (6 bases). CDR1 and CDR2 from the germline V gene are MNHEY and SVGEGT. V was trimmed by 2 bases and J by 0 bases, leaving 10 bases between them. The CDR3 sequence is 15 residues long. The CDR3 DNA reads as TGTGCCAGCAGTTACAGTCACAGGGACCAAGAGACCCAGTACTTC. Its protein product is CASSYSHRDQETQYF.

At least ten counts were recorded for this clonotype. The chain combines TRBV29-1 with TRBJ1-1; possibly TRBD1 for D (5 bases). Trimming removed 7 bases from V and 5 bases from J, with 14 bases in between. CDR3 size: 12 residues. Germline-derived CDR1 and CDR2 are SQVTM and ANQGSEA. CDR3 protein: CSARRVGTEAFF. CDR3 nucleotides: TGCAGCGCCCGCAGGGTCGGAACTGAAGCTTTCTTT.

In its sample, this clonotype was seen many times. The CDR3 loop reads CASSIGTGYGYTF. The CDR3 DNA follows: TGTGCCAGTAGTATAGGTACAGGCTATGGCTACACCTTC. The chain couples TRBV19 to TRBJ1-2; D may be TRBD1 (5 bases). Trimming removed 1 base from V and 4 bases from J, with 7 bases in between. Germline loops: CDR1 LNHDA, CDR2 SQIVND (reference sequence). The CDR3 is 13 residues long.

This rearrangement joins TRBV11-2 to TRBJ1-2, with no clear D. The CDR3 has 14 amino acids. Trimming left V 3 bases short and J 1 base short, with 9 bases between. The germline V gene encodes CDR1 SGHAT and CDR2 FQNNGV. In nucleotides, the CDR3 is TGTGCCAGCAGCTTGACACCGATTAACTATGGCTACACCTTC. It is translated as CASSLTPINYGYTF.

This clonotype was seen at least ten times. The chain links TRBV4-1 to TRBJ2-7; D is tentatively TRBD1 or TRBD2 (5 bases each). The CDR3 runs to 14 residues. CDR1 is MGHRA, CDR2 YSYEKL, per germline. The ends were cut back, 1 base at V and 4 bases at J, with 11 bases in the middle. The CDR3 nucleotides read TGCGCCAGCAGCCAAGGGGTGGGACGGTACGAGCAGTACTTC. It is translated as CASSQGVGRYEQYF.

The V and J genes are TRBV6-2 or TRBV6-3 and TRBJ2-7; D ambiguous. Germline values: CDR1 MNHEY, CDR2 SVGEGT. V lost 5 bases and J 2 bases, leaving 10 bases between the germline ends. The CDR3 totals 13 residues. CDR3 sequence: CASSTTGTYEQYF. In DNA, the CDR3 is TGTGCCAGCAGTACGACGGGCACCTACGAGCAGTACTTC.

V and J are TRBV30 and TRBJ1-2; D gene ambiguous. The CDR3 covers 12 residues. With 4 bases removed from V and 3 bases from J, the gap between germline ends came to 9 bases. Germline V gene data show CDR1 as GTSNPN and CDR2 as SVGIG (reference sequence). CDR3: CAWNGLYYGYTF. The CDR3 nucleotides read TGTGCCTGGAACGGCCTTTACTATGGCTACACCTTC.

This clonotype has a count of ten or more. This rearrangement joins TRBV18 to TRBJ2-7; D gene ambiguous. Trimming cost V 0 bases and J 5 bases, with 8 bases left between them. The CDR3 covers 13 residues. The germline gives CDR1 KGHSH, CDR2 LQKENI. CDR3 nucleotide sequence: TGTGCCAGCTCACCACCGGCTGGGGACGAGCAGTACTTC. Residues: CASSPPAGDEQYF.

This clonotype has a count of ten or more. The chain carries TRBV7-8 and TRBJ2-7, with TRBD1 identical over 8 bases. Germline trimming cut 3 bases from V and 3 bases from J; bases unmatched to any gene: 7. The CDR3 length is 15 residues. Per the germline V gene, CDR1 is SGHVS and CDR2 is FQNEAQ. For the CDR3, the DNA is TGTGCCAGCAGCTTCGGAAGAACAGGGGGCTACGAGCAGTACTTC. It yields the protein CASSFGRTGGYEQYF.

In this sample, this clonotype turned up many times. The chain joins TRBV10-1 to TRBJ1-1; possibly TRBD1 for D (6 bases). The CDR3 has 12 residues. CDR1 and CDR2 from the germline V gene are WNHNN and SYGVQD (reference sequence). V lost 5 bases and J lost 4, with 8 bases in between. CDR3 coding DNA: TGCGCCAGCAGTACAGGGACCACTGAAGCTTTCTTT. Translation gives CASSTGTTEAFF.

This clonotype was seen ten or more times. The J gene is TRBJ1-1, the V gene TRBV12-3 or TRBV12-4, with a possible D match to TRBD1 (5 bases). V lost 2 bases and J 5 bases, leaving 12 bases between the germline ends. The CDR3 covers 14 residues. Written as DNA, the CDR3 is TGTGCCAGCAGTTTATTTGGGGGAGCGACTGAAGCTTTCTTT. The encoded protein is CASSLFGGATEAFF.

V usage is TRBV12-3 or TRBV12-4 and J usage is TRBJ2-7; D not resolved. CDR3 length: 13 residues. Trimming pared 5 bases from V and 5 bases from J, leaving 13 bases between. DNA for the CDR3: TGTGCCAGCAGTGTATCTTTCAAGAACGAGCAGTACTTC. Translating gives CASSVSFKNEQYF.

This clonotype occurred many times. The CDR3 DNA reads TGTGCTAGTGGTTTGTCGGTAGGGGGGGCGGTCTCCGCTTTCTTT. This codes for CASGLSVGGAVSAFF. V is TRBV12-5 and J is TRBJ1-1, with D possibly matching TRBD1 (6 bases). The germline gives CDR1 LGHNT, CDR2 FRNRAP. Trimming removed 2 bases at V and 11 bases at J, with 21 bases between. This CDR3 has 15 residues. The entire variable domain, with the rest obtained from reference TRBV12-5 and TRBJ1-1, is as follows: DARVTQTPRHKVTEMGQEVTMRCQPILGHNTVFWYRQTMMQGLELLAYFRNRAPLDDSGMPKDRFSAEMPDATLATLKIQPSEPRDSAVYFCASGLSVGGAVSAFFGQGTRLTVV.

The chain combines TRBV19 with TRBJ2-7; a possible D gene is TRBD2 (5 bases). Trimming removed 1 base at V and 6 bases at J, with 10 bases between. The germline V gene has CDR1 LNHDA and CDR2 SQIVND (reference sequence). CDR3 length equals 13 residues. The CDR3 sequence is CASSIGELGEQYF. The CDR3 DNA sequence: TGTGCCAGTAGTATAGGGGAGTTGGGCGAGCAGTACTTC.